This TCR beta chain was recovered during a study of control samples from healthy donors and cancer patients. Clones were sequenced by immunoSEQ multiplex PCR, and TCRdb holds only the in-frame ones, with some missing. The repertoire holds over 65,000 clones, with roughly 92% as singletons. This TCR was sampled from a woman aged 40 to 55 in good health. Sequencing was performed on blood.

The CDR3 nucleotides are TGTGCCAGCAGCTTACTTAAGCGGACGGAGACCCAGTACTTC. Translated: CASSLLKRTETQYF. The gene calls are TRBV7-2 and TRBJ2-5, with D possibly being TRBD2 (5 bases). Germline CDR1 SGHTA, CDR2 FQGNSA. V lost 2 bases to trimming and J lost 5 bases, with 12 bases between them. The CDR3 spans 14 residues.